These 4 T cell receptor beta chains originate from one sample sequenced in a study of blood T cell repertoires in COVID-19. Assay: immunoSEQ multiplex PCR; the TCRdb copy retains only in-frame clones and omits some. The data hold 350,000 to 450,000 clones, with 85% observed a single time. The sequenced sample was peripheral blood. The receptors stem from a woman in her late teens or twenties with acute or convalescent COVID-19.

The J gene is TRBJ1-6, the V gene TRBV30; D unclear. The CDR3 runs 14 residues. The germline V gene has CDR1 GTSNPN and CDR2 SVGIG (reference sequence). Trimming removed 8 bases at V and 0 bases at J, with 11 bases between. This CDR3 reads CAGTGSSYNSPLHF. The CDR3 DNA reads as TGTGCCGGTACCGGGAGCTCCTATAATTCACCCCTCCACTTT.

This clone was seen only a few times. This chain connects TRBV14 to TRBJ2-7; D not certain. V dropped 1 base and J dropped 2 bases, with 12 bases sitting between them. Germline CDR1 and CDR2: SGHDN and FVKESK. The CDR3 has 15 residues. The CDR3 nucleotides are TGTGCCAGCAGCCAAGCTTCGAACCTAGCCTACGAGCAGTACTTC. Its protein product is CASSQASNLAYEQYF.

This clone was found once. The chain joins TRBV6-5 to TRBJ1-1; 9 bases map to TRBD1. The V and J ends lost 6 bases and 5 bases, in that order; junction bases with no gene match: 10. Germline CDR1 reads MNHEY; CDR2 reads SVGAGI. This CDR3 spans 15 amino acids. CDR3 sequence (DNA): TGTGCCAGCAGACAACCGGGACAGGGATGGACTGAAGCTTTCTTT. It yields the protein CASRQPGQGWTEAFF.

CDR3 DNA sequence: TGTGCCAGCAGTGAAGCGCTTGACACCGCGGGAGAGACCCAGTACTTC. It specifies CASSEALDTAGETQYF. The chain links TRBV2 to TRBJ2-5; D might be TRBD2 (5 bases). V lost 0 bases to trimming and J lost 4 bases, with 15 bases between them. This CDR3 is built from 16 residues. The germline gives CDR1 SNHLY, CDR2 FYNNEI.